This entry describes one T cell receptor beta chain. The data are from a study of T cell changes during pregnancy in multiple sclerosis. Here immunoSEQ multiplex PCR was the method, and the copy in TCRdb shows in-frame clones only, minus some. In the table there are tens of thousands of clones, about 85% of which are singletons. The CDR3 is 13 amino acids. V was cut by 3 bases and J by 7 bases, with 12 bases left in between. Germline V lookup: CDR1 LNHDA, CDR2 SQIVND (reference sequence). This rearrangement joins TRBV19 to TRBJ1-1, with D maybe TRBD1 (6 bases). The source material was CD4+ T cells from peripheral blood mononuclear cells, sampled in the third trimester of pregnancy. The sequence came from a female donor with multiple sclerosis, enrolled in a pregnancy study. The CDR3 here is CASSIHRENEAFF. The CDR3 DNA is TGTGCCAGTAGTATTCACAGGGAGAATGAAGCTTTCTTT.